The 10 T cell receptor beta chains below were found in one sample sequenced in a study of blood T cell repertoires in COVID-19. Profiled with immunoSEQ multiplex PCR; TCRdb holds only in-frame clones, not every one. The sample shows about 220,000 clones, around four fifths of them seen only once. Sequencing was carried out using peripheral blood. Source of these receptors: a man in his thirties or forties with active or convalescent COVID-19.

The chain uses TRBV7-3 and TRBJ2-7; TRBD2 is a possible D gene (5 bases). Trimming stripped 0 bases from V and 3 bases from J, with 15 bases between. The CDR3 has 16 residues. Germline V gene lookup returns CDR1 SGHTA and CDR2 FQGTGA. CDR3 in DNA: TGTGCCAGCAGCTTAACTCCGACTAAACCGAACTACGAGCAGTACTTC. Translating gives CASSLTPTKPNYEQYF. Full variable domain (remainder filled in from reference TRBV7-3 and TRBJ2-7): GAGVSQTPSNKVTEKGKYVELRCDPISGHTALYWYRQSLGQGPEFLIYFQGTGAADDSGLPNDRFFAVRPEGSVSTLKIQRTERGDSAVYLCASSLTPTKPNYEQYFGPGTRLTVT.

The chain combines TRBV15 with TRBJ1-6; TRBD1 matches 7 bases. V lost 4 bases to trimming and J lost 7 bases; unmatched junction nucleotides: 10. This CDR3 is built from 16 residues. CDR1 LNHNV and CDR2 YYDKDF come from the germline V gene (reference sequence). This chain's CDR3 is CATSINRDSTNSPLHF. In nucleotides, the CDR3 is TGTGCCACCAGCATAAACCGGGACAGCACGAATTCACCCCTCCACTTT.

The V and J genes are TRBV11-3 and TRBJ1-1; D unclear. V was trimmed by 5 bases and J by 1 base, leaving 14 bases between them. The CDR3 consists of 15 residues. Per the germline V gene, CDR1 is SGHNT and CDR2 is YENEEA. In DNA form, the CDR3 reads TGTGCCAGCAGCCCGCACCACACAGCGAACACTGAAGCTTTCTTT. Translation gives CASSPHHTANTEAFF.

The chain carries TRBV19 and TRBJ1-2, with no clear D. V shed 8 bases and J shed 2 bases, with 21 bases lying between them. Looked up from germline, CDR1 is LNHDA and CDR2 is SQIVND (reference sequence). The CDR3 extends over 16 amino acids. The CDR3 sequence: CASQVSTGSNNYGYTF. In DNA form, the CDR3 reads TGTGCCAGTCAAGTTTCGACCGGGTCTAACAACTATGGCTACACCTTC. Variable domain in full (rest from reference TRBV19 and TRBJ1-2): DGGITQSPKYLFRKEGQNVTLSCEQNLNHDAMYWYRQDPGQGLRLIYYSQIVNDFQKGDIAEGYSVSREKKESFPLTVTSAQKNPTAFYLCASQVSTGSNNYGYTFGSGTRLTVV.

The chain carries TRBV5-1 and TRBJ1-1, with D possibly being TRBD1 (6 bases). This CDR3 has 15 amino acids. With 0 bases removed from V and 4 bases from J, the gap between germline ends came to 13 bases. Germline-derived CDR1 and CDR2 are SGHRS and YFSETQ. The CDR3 DNA follows: TGCGCCAGCAGCTTGGTGGGCAGGGGCACCACTGAAGCTTTCTTT. As protein: CASSLVGRGTTEAFF.

This chain joins TRBV6-5 and TRBJ1-6, with D maybe TRBD1 (5 bases). Germline V lookup: CDR1 MNHEY, CDR2 SVGAGI. V was pared by 9 bases and J by 5 bases, with 17 bases between. The CDR3 covers 15 residues. In nucleotides, the CDR3 is TGTGCCAGTTTCCCGTCGGGGGAAAATAATTCACCCCTCCACTTT. Protein product: CASFPSGENNSPLHF.

The rearrangement links TRBV7-9 to TRBJ2-1, with no clear D. Trimming shortened V by 0 bases and J by 10 bases, and 10 bases separated the two germline ends. The CDR3 runs to 13 residues. The germline CDR1 and CDR2 sequences are SEHNR and FQNEAQ (reference sequence). The CDR3 spells CASSLAATPEQFF. The CDR3, as DNA: TGTGCCAGCAGCTTAGCGGCGACACCCGAGCAGTTCTTC.

A few counts support this clone. The rearrangement joins TRBV30 to TRBJ2-1, with 9 nucleotides matching TRBD2. Germline trimming cut 3 bases from V and 4 bases from J; bases unmatched to any gene: 1. The germline V gene has CDR1 GTSNPN and CDR2 SVGIG (reference sequence). The CDR3 has 13 amino acids. This CDR3 reads CAWRRGGYNEQFF. The CDR3 region has the DNA TGTGCCTGGAGGCGGGGGGGATACAATGAGCAGTTCTTC.

The J gene is TRBJ2-3, the V gene TRBV7-2; 7 bases map to TRBD2. Looked up from germline, CDR1 is SGHTA and CDR2 is FQGNSA. CDR3 size: 15 residues. J gave up 0 bases and V 3 bases, and 3 bases lay outside the gene matches. CDR3 nucleotide sequence: TGTGCCAGCAGCTTGGGGGGGACTAGCACAGATACGCAGTATTTT. Protein: CASSLGGTSTDTQYF.

The CDR3 sequence is CASSLGQVYGYTF. DNA for the CDR3: TGCGCCAGCAGCTTGGGACAGGTTTATGGCTACACCTTC. This chain uses TRBV5-1 with TRBJ1-2, with D possibly being TRBD1 (6 bases). Germline V lookup: CDR1 SGHRS, CDR2 YFSETQ. V dropped 0 bases and J dropped 5 bases, with 8 bases sitting between them. CDR3 length: 13 amino acids.